One and the same sample provided the 4 T cell receptor beta chains below, sequenced in a study of Graves' ophthalmopathy and Graves' hyperthyroidism. TCR beta CDR3 regions were amplified from RNA transcripts. In the first round, RT-PCR was carried out with HTBI primers, and a multiplex PCR formed the second round. Via MiXCR, TCRdb re-called the multiplex PCR reads, giving one row per CDR3 protein. The sample lists around 1.1 million distinct CDR3 sequences; 35% to 45% were seen once. The sample comprised peripheral blood or thyroid tissue (not recorded which). The receptor set was obtained from an adult man with Graves' hyperthyroidism.

This sequence joins TRBV29-1 and TRBJ2-2, with TRBD2 matching 7 bases. The CDR3 loop spans 11 amino acids. Per germline, CDR1 SQVTM and CDR2 ANQGSEA. J gave up 8 bases and V 6 bases, and 3 bases lay outside the gene matches. CDR3 coding DNA: TGCAGCGTCGGGAGGACAGGGGAGCTGTTTTTT. Translated, it gives CSVGRTGELFF.

The rearrangement links TRBV7-2 to TRBJ2-5, with 8 positions matching TRBD2. V shed 5 bases, J shed 7 bases, and the junction held 12 bases outside the gene matches. CDR1 is SGHTA, CDR2 FQGNSA, per germline. The CDR3 covers 15 residues. DNA of the CDR3: TGTGCCAGCAGCCCCCGACGAGCGGGAGTGGCGACCCAGTACTTC. As protein: CASSPRRAGVATQYF.

For this clonotype: This may come from a read error, since a much larger clone is one base off. The chain carries TRBV11-1 and TRBJ1-3; TRBD1 is a possible D gene (5 bases). The V gene lost 5 bases and the J gene lost 2 bases, with 13 bases spanning the gap. Germline values: CDR1 SGHAT, CDR2 FQDESV (reference sequence). The CDR3 contains 15 residues. In nucleotides, the CDR3 is TGTGCCAGCAGCGGCATGGGGGGGGCTGGAAACACCATATATTTT. Translation: CASSGMGGAGNTIYF.

This clonotype has more than one count but fewer than ten. V and J are TRBV10-3 and TRBJ1-2, with D possibly TRBD1 on 6 matching bases. Trimming took 6 bases from V and 4 from J, leaving 9 bases between them. Germline V lookup: CDR1 ENHRY, CDR2 SYGVKD. There are 12 residues in the CDR3. The CDR3 sequence is CAIRGAGYGYTF. CDR3 nucleotide sequence: TGTGCCATCAGGGGGGCTGGCTATGGCTACACCTTC.